This TCR beta chain was captured by sequencing in a study of vaccination effects on CD4 cells after COVID-19 (dated by TCRdb to between 2021 and 2024). Some background on the complete study: Participants received two doses of either the BNT162b2 or the mRNA-1273 mRNA SARS-CoV-2 vaccine. The study compared SARS-CoV-2 spike-specific CD4+ TCR repertoires before and after mRNA vaccination in COVID-19 convalescent patients and infection-naive vaccine recipients. A total of ten to eleven COVID-19 convalescent patients and several SARS-CoV-2-naive healthy vaccine recipients were included in the full study. Cultures from other donors in the study were sequenced using the Oncomine TCR Beta short-read assay on an Illumina iSeq 100.

On the study overall, not on this receptor specifically: In healthy vaccine recipients, vaccine-induced clones were almost all SARS-CoV-2 mono-reactive, with only 1 of 255 being cross-reactive with common cold coronaviruses. Marked clonal contraction was observed in both infection-induced and vaccine-induced clones at late post-vaccination timepoints, consistent with waning T cell responses. Only a small number of convalescent patients were included, and no early post-infection timepoints were available, which limited the study.

Libraries were prepared through the immunoSEQ multiplex PCR assay. DNA from the cultured, isolated CD4+ T cells was subjected to TCR beta CDR3 sequencing. In the original analysis: Non-productive TCR sequences were discarded, and reads were trimmed to the CDR3 region, with only CDR3s of 7 or more amino acids retained. The MANAFEST web app was used to pick out antigen-specific clonotypes by comparing their expansion in peptide wells with that in reference cultures. Positive clones required FDR<0.05 expansion versus reference and all other wells, odds ratio above 5, and frequency above 0.1% in two replicate wells. A clonotype was defined as cross-reactive if the clonotype was significantly expanded both in SARS-CoV-2 spike wells and in at least one common cold coronavirus spike condition. CDR3 similarity was assessed by Levenshtein distance using the stringdist R package, and unrooted trees were constructed with ape in R 3.6.1. What TCRdb holds here is the immuneACCESS table cut down to in-frame rearrangements. Part of the clones is not present; checked against another copy, under half of the missing clones reflect an unresolved V gene, and the others are unexplained. The V and J calls and the clone size are those of that table, but D and trimming were determined from the DNA. The sample yields tens of thousands of clones; about 74% were counted once. Together, the top ten hold roughly 1.9% of the sample.

Sequences SGHRS (CDR1) and YFSETQ (CDR2) are obtained from the germline V gene. Taken from cysteine to phenylalanine, the CDR3 has 19 residues. The DNA shown is the 57-base CDR3, in frame from base 1. The germline V end is reduced by 3 bases and the J end by 7 bases; junction bases left unmatched: 16. As regards this clone: Its antigen is still unknown. Base-call qualities are not available, and no considerably larger clone is one nucleotide away.

The ViraFEST assay stimulated PBMC with viral peptide pools and then used TCR sequencing to identify antigen-specific CD4+ T cell clonotypes by expansion. After more than 9 days of culture, CD4+ T cells were isolated with the EasySep CD4+ T cell isolation kit. Healthy vaccine recipients had no prior SARS-CoV-2 infection, confirmed by negative nucleocapsid antibodies before and after vaccination. Fewer than 2.5 million PBMC per well were cultured in IMDM with about 4.6% human AB serum, 10 IU/ml IL-2 and gentamicin, plus 10 ug/ml peptides. On days 3 and 7, half of the culture medium was replaced with fresh IL-2-containing medium. Unless otherwise noted, each peptide stimulation condition was cultured in triplicate wells. Using Ficoll-Paque Plus gradient centrifugation, PBMC were separated from whole blood and then either used fresh or cryopreserved at -140C. The spike proteins of SARS-CoV-2 and of the common cold coronaviruses HCoV-NL63, HCoV-OC43 and HCoV-229E were spanned by overlapping peptide pools. The QIAamp micro DNA kit was used to extract genomic DNA from the cultured CD4+ T cells.

This clonotype was obtained from a human donor who received a COVID-19 vaccine. The sequence joins TRBV5-1 to TRBJ2-5; 15 central bases correspond to TRBD2. This material consisted of CD4+ T cells from PBMCs cultured with HCoV-229E spike peptides, taken before COVID-19 vaccination. This sample's cell subset or site label indicates: HCoV-229E spike overlapping peptide pool stimulation. The CDR3 protein: CASSSRQGTSGGMFWTQYF. The sequence in DNA is TGCGCCAGCAGCTCACGACAGGGGACTAGCGGGGGGATGTTTTGGACCCAGTACTTC.